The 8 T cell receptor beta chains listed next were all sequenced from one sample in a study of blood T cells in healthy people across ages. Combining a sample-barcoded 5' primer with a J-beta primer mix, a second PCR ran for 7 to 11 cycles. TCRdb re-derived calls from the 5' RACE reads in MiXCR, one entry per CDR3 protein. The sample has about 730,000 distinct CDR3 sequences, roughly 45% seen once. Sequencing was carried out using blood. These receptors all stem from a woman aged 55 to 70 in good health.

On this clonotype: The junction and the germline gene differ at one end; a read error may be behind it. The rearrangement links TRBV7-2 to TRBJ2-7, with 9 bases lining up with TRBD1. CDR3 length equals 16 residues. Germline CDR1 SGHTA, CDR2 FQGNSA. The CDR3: CANSLALGQGAYEQYF. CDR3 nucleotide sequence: TGTGCCAACAGCTTGGCGCTGGGACAGGGCGCCTACGAGCAGTACTTC. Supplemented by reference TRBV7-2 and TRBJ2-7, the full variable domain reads GAGVSQSPSNKVTEKGKDVELRCDPISGHTALYWYRQSLGQGLEFLIYFQGNSAPDKSGLPSDRFSAERTGGSVSTLTIQRTQQEDSAVYLCANSLALGQGAYEQYFGPGTRLTVT.

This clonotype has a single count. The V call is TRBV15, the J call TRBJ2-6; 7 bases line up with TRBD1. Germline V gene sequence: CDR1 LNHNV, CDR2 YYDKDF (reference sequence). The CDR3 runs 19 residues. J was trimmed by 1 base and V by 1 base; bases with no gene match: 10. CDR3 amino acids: CATSRVTGTAISGANVLTF. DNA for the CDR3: TGTGCCACCAGCAGAGTCACAGGGACAGCCATTTCTGGGGCCAACGTCCTGACTTTC.

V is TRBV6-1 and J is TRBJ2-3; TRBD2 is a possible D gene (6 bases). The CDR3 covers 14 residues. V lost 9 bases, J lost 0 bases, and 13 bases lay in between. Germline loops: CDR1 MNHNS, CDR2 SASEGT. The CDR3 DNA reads TGTGCCAGTCTATTTGCGGGAAGCACAGATACGCAGTATTTT. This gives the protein CASLFAGSTDTQYF.

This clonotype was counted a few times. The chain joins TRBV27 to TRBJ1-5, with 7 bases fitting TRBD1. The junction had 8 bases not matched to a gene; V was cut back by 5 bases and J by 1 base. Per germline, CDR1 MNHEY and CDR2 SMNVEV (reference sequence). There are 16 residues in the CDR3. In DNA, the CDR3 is TGTGCCAGCAGTACCACAGGGGTTGGAAGCAATCAGCCCCAGCATTTT. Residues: CASSTTGVGSNQPQHF.

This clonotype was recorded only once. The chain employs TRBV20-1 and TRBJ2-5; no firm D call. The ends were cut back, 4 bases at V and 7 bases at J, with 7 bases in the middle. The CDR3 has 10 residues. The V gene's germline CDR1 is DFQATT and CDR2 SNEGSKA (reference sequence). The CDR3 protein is CSAMGMTQYF. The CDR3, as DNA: TGCAGTGCTATGGGGATGACCCAGTACTTC.

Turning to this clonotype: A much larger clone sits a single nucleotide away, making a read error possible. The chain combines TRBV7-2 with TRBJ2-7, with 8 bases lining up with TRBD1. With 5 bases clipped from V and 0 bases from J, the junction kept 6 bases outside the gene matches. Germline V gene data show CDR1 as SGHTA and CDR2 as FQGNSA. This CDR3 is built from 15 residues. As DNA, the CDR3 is TGTGCCAGCAGCCCGGGACAGGAGAGCTCCTACGAGCAGTACTTC. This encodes CASSPGQESSYEQYF.

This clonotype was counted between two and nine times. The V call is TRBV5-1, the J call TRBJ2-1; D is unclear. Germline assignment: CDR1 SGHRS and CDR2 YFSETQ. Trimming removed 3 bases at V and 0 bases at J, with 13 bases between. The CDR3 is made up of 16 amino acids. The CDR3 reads CASSWTTDISYNEQFF. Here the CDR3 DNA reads TGCGCCAGCAGCTGGACCACCGATATCTCCTACAATGAGCAGTTCTTC.

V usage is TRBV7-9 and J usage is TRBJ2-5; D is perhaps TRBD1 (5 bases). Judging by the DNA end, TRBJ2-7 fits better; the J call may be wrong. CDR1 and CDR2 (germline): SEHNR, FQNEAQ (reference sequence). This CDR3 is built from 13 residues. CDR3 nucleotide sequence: TGTGCCAGCAGCTTAGAAGGCAGGGCCGAGCAGTACTTC. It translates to CASSLEGRAEQYF.